The 27 T cell receptor beta chains listed next were all sequenced from one sample in a study of CD8+ T cells in alopecia areata. Extracted RNA was reverse transcribed, and the resulting cDNA served as sequencing template. Assay: immunoSEQ multiplex PCR; the TCRdb copy retains only in-frame clones and omits some. The repertoire holds 110,000 to 150,000 clones, with around 62% as singletons. The sequenced sample was CD8+ T cells sorted from blood. These receptors all stem from a human donor in good health.

This chain's CDR3 is CASGPNTGELFF. As DNA, the CDR3 is TGTGCCAGCGGCCCAAACACCGGGGAGCTGTTTTTT. V gene TRBV7-8 combines with J gene TRBJ2-2; D remains unclear. CDR1 SGHVS and CDR2 FQNEAQ come from the germline V gene. The CDR3 has 12 amino acids. V was pared by 8 bases and J by 2 bases, with 6 bases between.

The sample holds a few counts of this clone. The genes are TRBV9 and TRBJ1-2; no clear D. The CDR3 has 13 residues. V lost 6 bases and J 2 bases, leaving 11 bases between the germline ends. Germline loops: CDR1 SGDLS, CDR2 YYNGEE. The CDR3: CASTSGQNYGYTF. The CDR3 coding sequence is TGTGCCAGCACCTCGGGCCAGAACTATGGCTACACCTTC.

V is TRBV2 and J is TRBJ1-1; D unclear. The V end was cut by 8 bases, the J end by 0 bases, with 1 base between. The CDR3 has 10 amino acids. Germline assignment: CDR1 SNHLY and CDR2 FYNNEI. CDR3 residues: CASLNTEAFF. The CDR3, as DNA: TGTGCCAGCCTGAACACTGAAGCTTTCTTT.

J is TRBJ2-2 and V is TRBV9, with D maybe TRBD1 (6 bases). This CDR3 is 15 amino acids long. Germline values: CDR1 SGDLS, CDR2 YYNGEE. The V gene lost 3 bases and the J gene lost 3 bases, with 12 bases spanning the gap. Here the CDR3 reads CASSETQGYTGELFF. The DNA of the CDR3 is TGTGCCAGCAGCGAGACTCAGGGGTACACCGGGGAGCTGTTTTTT.

The chain links TRBV13 to TRBJ2-7; D not resolved. V was cut by 5 bases and J by 0 bases, with 8 bases left in between. The germline V gene has CDR1 PRHDT and CDR2 FYEKMQ (reference sequence). The CDR3 is 13 amino acids. The chain's CDR3 is CASSATPSYEQYF. CDR3 nucleotide sequence: TGTGCCAGCAGCGCGACCCCCTCCTACGAGCAGTACTTC. The variable domain in full, with the rest retrieved from reference TRBV13 and TRBJ2-7, is AAGVIQSPRHLIKEKRETATLKCYPIPRHDTVYWYQQGPGQDPQFLISFYEKMQSDKGSIPDRFSAQQFSDYHSELNMSSLELGDSALYFCASSATPSYEQYFGPGTRLTVT.

The chain has TRBV11-2 and TRBJ2-1; 9 bases match TRBD2. V was clipped by 4 bases and J by 7 bases; unmatched bases: 8. Germline CDR1 SGHAT, CDR2 FQNNGV. The CDR3 runs 15 residues. The CDR3 here is CASSSLAGPMNEQFF. The CDR3 DNA is TGTGCCAGCAGCTCGCTAGCGGGGCCGATGAATGAGCAGTTCTTC.

This clone has more than one count but fewer than ten. J is TRBJ2-1 and V is TRBV29-1; 8 nucleotides line up with TRBD2. Germline CDR1 and CDR2: SQVTM and ANQGSEA. The CDR3 loop spans 14 amino acids. In nucleotides, the CDR3 is TGCAGTGTCCGGGGGGGAGGATCCTACAATGAGCAGTTCTTC. It yields the protein CSVRGGGSYNEQFF.

This clone was observed a few times. J is TRBJ1-2 and V is TRBV29-1; no clear D gene. The germline CDR1 and CDR2 sequences are SQVTM and ANQGSEA. This CDR3 has 13 residues. V shed 7 bases and J shed 2 bases, with 14 bases lying between them. CDR3: CSARSGINYGYTF. Written as DNA, the CDR3 is TGCAGCGCTCGGTCTGGTATAAACTATGGCTACACCTTC.

The chain has TRBV29-1 and TRBJ2-7; D may be TRBD1 (6 bases). The CDR3 extends over 13 amino acids. Germline CDR1 is SQVTM and CDR2 is ANQGSEA. V lost 3 bases to trimming and J lost 4 bases, with 13 bases between them. CDR3 DNA sequence: TGCAGCGTTGAGGGGGACACTCGATACGAGCAGTACTTC. Its translation: CSVEGDTRYEQYF.

The chain joins TRBV5-1 to TRBJ1-5; the D is unclear. The CDR3 spans 15 residues. Germline V CDR1 and CDR2: SGHRS, YFSETQ. V was clipped by 7 bases and J by 0 bases, with 14 bases between them. In DNA form, the CDR3 reads TGCGCCAGCCGTATATCGACGGATAGCAATCAGCCCCAGCATTTT. Protein sequence: CASRISTDSNQPQHF.

The rearrangement uses TRBV6-1 and TRBJ2-7, with 7 bases matching TRBD1. Germline CDR1 MNHNS, CDR2 SASEGT. The CDR3 is 15 residues long. V shed 4 bases and J 5 bases; nucleotides not matched to a gene: 11. CDR3 sequence (DNA): TGTGCCAGCAGTGTTTCCGAGGGGGCTCTGAACGAGCAGTACTTC. This sequence encodes CASSVSEGALNEQYF.

V usage is TRBV13 and J usage is TRBJ1-1; tentative D call: TRBD1 (5 bases). CDR3 length: 15 residues. V was shortened by 5 bases and J by 1 base, with 14 bases between the two germline ends. The germline V gene encodes CDR1 PRHDT and CDR2 FYEKMQ (reference sequence). CDR3 nucleotide sequence: TGTGCCAGCAGCCGGGTCGGGGCGTCGAACACTGAAGCTTTCTTT. This codes for CASSRVGASNTEAFF.

V is TRBV4-1 and J is TRBJ2-1, with a tentative D call TRBD1 (6 bases). This CDR3 contains 16 residues. Looked up from germline, CDR1 is MGHRA and CDR2 is YSYEKL. V lost 0 bases, J lost 8 bases, and 17 bases lay in between. As DNA, the CDR3 is TGCGCCAGCAGCCAAGACCCTAAGGGGGTCGGCTATGAGCAGTTCTTC. It yields the protein CASSQDPKGVGYEQFF.

V gene TRBV5-1 combines with J gene TRBJ1-1; D might be TRBD1 (6 bases). The CDR3 sequence is 13 residues long. The germline V gene has CDR1 SGHRS and CDR2 YFSETQ. Between the trimmed V and J ends, which lost 3 bases and 5 bases, there was a span of 11 bases. CDR3 residues: CASSWGTNTEAFF. CDR3 nucleotide sequence: TGCGCCAGCAGCTGGGGGACAAATACTGAAGCTTTCTTT.

The genes are TRBV7-9 and TRBJ1-1; weak D call: TRBD1 (5 bases). V dropped 5 bases and J dropped 1 base, with 14 bases sitting between them. The CDR3 length is 15 residues. CDR1 and CDR2 from the germline V gene are SEHNR and FQNEAQ (reference sequence). As DNA, the CDR3 is TGTGCCAGCAGCATCTACCAGACAGCGAACACTGAAGCTTTCTTT. This encodes CASSIYQTANTEAFF.

This chain connects TRBV7-3 to TRBJ2-7; 15 bases fit TRBD2. The CDR3 is made up of 16 amino acids. V lost 10 bases and J lost 2; bases outside the gene matches: 9. Germline assignment: CDR1 SGHTA and CDR2 FQGTGA. This CDR3 reads CAKMGLAGGRPYEQYF. The CDR3 DNA is TGTGCCAAGATGGGACTAGCGGGAGGACGGCCCTACGAGCAGTACTTC.

V usage is TRBV9 and J usage is TRBJ2-4, with 8 bases identical to TRBD2. With V trimmed by 4 bases and J by 3 bases, 9 bases remained unmatched. Looked up from germline, CDR1 is SGDLS and CDR2 is YYNGEE. The CDR3 has 16 amino acids. CDR3 coding DNA: TGTGCCAGCAGCCCTCCGGAGGCGGGAGGCAAAAACATTCAGTACTTC. Amino acids: CASSPPEAGGKNIQYF.

This clone was counted a single time. The chain combines TRBV15 with TRBJ2-7; TRBD2 matches at 8 bases. The V gene end was trimmed by 0 bases and the J gene end by 5 bases; junction bases not matched to a gene: 6. The CDR3 is made up of 15 amino acids. Germline loops: CDR1 LNHNV, CDR2 YYDKDF (reference sequence). In DNA, the CDR3 is TGTGCCACCAGCAGAGATGATAGCGGGACCCACGAGCAGTACTTC. Translation: CATSRDDSGTHEQYF.

The chain recombines TRBV7-9 with TRBJ2-2, with 9 bases that match TRBD1. This CDR3 comprises 16 residues. Germline V gene data show CDR1 as SEHNR and CDR2 as FQNEAQ (reference sequence). The junction had 4 bases not matched to a gene; V was cut back by 3 bases and J by 2 bases. The CDR3 reads CASSFGTGPNTGELFF. As DNA, the CDR3 is TGTGCCAGCAGCTTCGGGACAGGGCCCAACACCGGGGAGCTGTTTTTT. The variable domain in full, with the rest retrieved from reference TRBV7-9 and TRBJ2-2, is DTGVSQNPRHKITKRGQNVTFRCDPISEHNRLYWYRQTLGQGPEFLTYFQNEAQLEKSRLLSDRFSAERPKGSFSTLEIQRTEQGDSAMYLCASSFGTGPNTGELFFGEGSRLTVL.

The chain carries TRBV9 and TRBJ2-3; D is unclear. Germline values: CDR1 SGDLS, CDR2 YYNGEE. Between the trimmed V and J ends, which lost 0 bases and 3 bases, there was a span of 2 bases. CDR3 length: 12 residues. CDR3 sequence reads: CASSVDTDTQYF. The DNA for the CDR3 is TGTGCCAGCAGCGTAGATACAGATACGCAGTATTTT.

The chain combines TRBV30 with TRBJ1-1, with D uncertain. Germline-derived CDR1 and CDR2 are GTSNPN and SVGIG (reference sequence). This CDR3 region has 14 residues. Trimming removed 0 bases from V and 6 bases from J, with 14 bases in between. CDR3 nucleotides: TGTGCCTGGAGTGTAGATAGTTTGACCGCTGAAGCTTTCTTT. Its protein is CAWSVDSLTAEAFF.

V is TRBV29-1 and J is TRBJ2-7; D may be TRBD1 (5 bases). Germline CDR1 and CDR2: SQVTM and ANQGSEA. The length of the CDR3 is 12 residues. V lost 5 bases to trimming and J lost 4 bases, with 12 bases between them. CDR3 region: CSVKGEQYEQYF. Here the CDR3 DNA reads TGCAGCGTTAAAGGGGAACAATACGAGCAGTACTTC.

Worth noting for this clone: A much more abundant neighbour one base away suggests this may be a read error. The identical CDR3 is also encoded by other nucleotide sequences in the sample. DNA of the CDR3: TGTGCCAGCAAAAAGGGCACTGAAGCTTTCTTT. Translated: CASKKGTEAFF. The J gene is TRBJ1-1, the V gene TRBV6-1; D ambiguous. The V and J ends lost 7 bases and 4 bases respectively, with 7 bases between them. The CDR3 extends over 11 amino acids. Germline lookup yields CDR1 MNHNS and CDR2 SASEGT.

This clone was seen more than once but under ten times. The chain couples TRBV7-9 to TRBJ1-5, with no clear D. The V and J ends lost 1 base and 5 bases respectively, with 3 bases between them. Germline V gene lookup returns CDR1 SEHNR and CDR2 FQNEAQ (reference sequence). The CDR3 is 12 residues long. In DNA, the CDR3 is TGTGCCAGCAGCTTAGACGATCAGCCCCAGCATTTT. As protein: CASSLDDQPQHF.

The rearrangement uses TRBV11-2 and TRBJ2-7; D is unclear. Germline assignment: CDR1 SGHAT and CDR2 FQNNGV. The CDR3 is 15 amino acids. The V end was cut by 3 bases, the J end by 0 bases, with 12 bases between. CDR3 sequence reads: CASSLWTASSYEQYF. CDR3 nucleotide sequence: TGTGCCAGCAGCTTGTGGACGGCGAGCTCCTACGAGCAGTACTTC.

The V gene is TRBV7-6, the J gene TRBJ2-5; D gene ambiguous. The V and J ends lost 5 bases and 1 base respectively, with 8 bases between them. The CDR3 has 13 residues. CDR1 is SGHVS and CDR2 is FNYEAQ in the germline V gene. For the CDR3, the DNA is TGTGCCAGCAGCGGACGCCCCCAAGAGACCCAGTACTTC. Translation: CASSGRPQETQYF.

This clone appeared a few times. One junction end does not reproduce the germline sequence, and a read error may be involved. The CDR3 DNA reads TGTGCCAGCAGTATATCAAGGAGAAATGAGCAGTTCTTC. Protein product: CASSISRRNEQFF. V and J are TRBV27 and TRBJ2-1; no reliable D call. Germline V CDR1 and CDR2: MNHEY, SMNVEV (reference sequence). The length of the CDR3 is 13 residues.